Following are 14 T cell receptor beta chains from one sample sequenced in a study of T cells after somatic rescue of genetic block. The repertoire was sequenced with immunoSEQ multiplex PCR; TCRdb's copy has only in-frame clones and lacks some. The sample shows tens of thousands of clones, more than 80% of them seen only once. Sequencing was performed on peripheral blood mononuclear cells (PBMCs). All receptors come from a young woman.

This chain joins TRBV14 and TRBJ2-7; TRBD1 aligns across 8 bases. Looked up from germline, CDR1 is SGHDN and CDR2 is FVKESK. V shed 3 bases, J shed 5 bases, and the junction held 9 bases outside the gene matches. The CDR3 runs 15 residues. CDR3 loop: CASSQEGQGTDEQYF. CDR3 DNA: TGTGCCAGCAGCCAGGAAGGACAGGGTACCGACGAGCAGTACTTC. Filled out from reference TRBV14 and TRBJ2-7, the complete variable domain reads EAGVTQFPSHSVIEKGQTVTLRCDPISGHDNLYWYRRVMGKEIKFLLHFVKESKQDESGMPNNRFLAERTGGTYSTLKVQPAELEDSGVYFCASSQEGQGTDEQYFGPGTRLTVT.

The chain couples TRBV19 to TRBJ1-5, with TRBD1 matching over 9 bases. Germline V CDR1 and CDR2: LNHDA, SQIVND (reference sequence). Germline trimming cut 4 bases from V and 6 bases from J; bases unmatched to any gene: 1. This CDR3 is built from 13 residues. The CDR3 sequence is CASSKDRGQPQHF. Written as DNA, the CDR3 is TGTGCCAGTAGTAAGGACAGGGGTCAGCCCCAGCATTTT.

This clone was seen more than once but under ten times. The chain recombines TRBV19 with TRBJ2-7; D may be TRBD1 (7 bases). The CDR3 runs to 12 residues. Germline V gives CDR1 LNHDA, CDR2 SQIVND (reference sequence). V lost 6 bases, J lost 3 bases, and 9 bases lay in between. CDR3 sequence reads: CASSRGDYEQYF. The CDR3 DNA reads as TGTGCCAGTAGCAGGGGGGACTACGAGCAGTACTTC.

The J gene is TRBJ1-1, the V gene TRBV5-6; D call uncertain. This CDR3 region has 16 residues. In germline, CDR1 is SGHDT, CDR2 YYEEEE. The germline V and J ends were trimmed by 0 bases and 0 bases, with 12 bases remaining between them. CDR3 DNA: TGTGCCAGCAGCTTGGCCTGGGCAGCGATGAACACTGAAGCTTTCTTT. This encodes CASSLAWAAMNTEAFF.

This rearrangement joins TRBV5-1 to TRBJ2-1; TRBD1 aligns across 8 bases. CDR3 length equals 14 residues. Germline V lookup: CDR1 SGHRS, CDR2 YFSETQ. J lost 8 bases, V lost 3 bases, and 7 bases had no gene match. CDR3 amino acids: CASSSLAGGDEQFF. Written as DNA, the CDR3 is TGCGCCAGCAGCTCCCTCGCAGGGGGCGATGAGCAGTTCTTC.

The chain couples TRBV5-8 to TRBJ2-1; a possible D gene is TRBD2 (5 bases). This CDR3 is 16 amino acids long. Germline CDR1 is SGHTS and CDR2 is YDEGEE. The V gene lost 0 bases and the J gene lost 1 base, with 11 bases spanning the gap. CDR3 DNA: TGTGCCAGCAGCTTGGCCGGTAGGACTTCCTACAATGAGCAGTTCTTC. It yields the protein CASSLAGRTSYNEQFF.

This rearrangement joins TRBV7-2 to TRBJ2-5; no reliable D call. This CDR3 has 12 amino acids. The germline gives CDR1 SGHTA, CDR2 FQGNSA. V dropped 5 bases and J dropped 5 bases, with 9 bases sitting between them. CDR3 sequence: CASSPSRETQYF. The CDR3 nucleotides read TGTGCCAGCAGCCCTTCGCGGGAGACCCAGTACTTC.

The gene calls are TRBV2 and TRBJ1-3; D possibly corresponds to TRBD1 (5 bases). This CDR3 contains 18 residues. V lost 2 bases, J lost 0 bases, and 17 bases lay in between. The germline gives CDR1 SNHLY, CDR2 FYNNEI. For the CDR3, the DNA is TGTGCCAGCAGTGAACGCCAAAGCGGGGGAAGCTCTGGAAACACCATATATTTT. This gives the protein CASSERQSGGSSGNTIYF. Together with reference TRBV2 and TRBJ1-3, the CDR3 gives the full variable domain: EPEVTQTPSHQVTQMGQEVILRCVPISNHLYFYWYRQILGQKVEFLVSFYNNEISEKSEIFDDQFSVERPDGSNFTLKIRSTKLEDSAMYFCASSERQSGGSSGNTIYFGEGSWLTVV.

This sequence joins TRBV4-1 and TRBJ2-5; 15 nucleotides agree with TRBD2. Germline CDR1 and CDR2: MGHRA and YSYEKL. V dropped 1 base and J dropped 2; count of bases not matched to a gene: 2. The CDR3 contains 17 residues. The CDR3 DNA follows: TGCGCCAGCAGCCAAGCCGGACTAGCGGGAGGGCAAGAGACCCAGTACTTC. This codes for CASSQAGLAGGQETQYF.

About this clone: Other DNA sequences in the same sample also yield this CDR3. CDR3 region: CASSMQETQYF. For the CDR3, the DNA is TGTGCCAGTAGTATGCAAGAGACCCAGTACTTC. This chain links TRBV19 with TRBJ2-5; D unclear. This CDR3 contains 11 residues. V was pared by 3 bases and J by 2 bases, with 1 base between. In germline, CDR1 is LNHDA, CDR2 SQIVND (reference sequence).

This rearrangement joins TRBV29-1 to TRBJ2-5; tentatively, D is TRBD1 or TRBD2 (5 bases each). Deletions cut 3 bases from V and 3 bases from J, with 8 bases between. The CDR3 consists of 12 residues. Germline V gene lookup returns CDR1 SQVTM and CDR2 ANQGSEA. The CDR3 sequence is CSVEGREETQYF. CDR3 sequence (DNA): TGCAGCGTTGAGGGGCGGGAAGAGACCCAGTACTTC.

The chain couples TRBV28 to TRBJ1-3; D unresolved. V was trimmed by 6 bases and J by 0 bases, leaving 15 bases between them. Germline CDR1 is MDHEN and CDR2 is SYDVKM. The CDR3 has 16 amino acids. CDR3 loop: CASSEYPRSSGNTIYF. The CDR3 bases are TGTGCCAGCAGCGAATACCCCAGGAGCTCTGGAAACACCATATATTTT.

The chain joins TRBV9 to TRBJ2-1; tentative D call: TRBD1 (6 bases). Trimming shortened V by 0 bases and J by 6 bases, and 7 bases separated the two germline ends. The CDR3 spans 13 residues. Germline CDR1 and CDR2: SGDLS and YYNGEE. The CDR3: CASSVGQVNEQFF. CDR3 bases: TGTGCCAGCAGCGTAGGACAGGTCAATGAGCAGTTCTTC.

V gene TRBV28 combines with J gene TRBJ2-2, with TRBD2 identical over 9 bases. Trimming took 6 bases from V and 7 from J; bases not matched to a gene: 6. CDR1 is MDHEN and CDR2 is SYDVKM in the germline V gene. The CDR3 covers 14 residues. In nucleotides, the CDR3 is TGTGCCAGCAGCGGGACTAGCACCGGCGGGGAGCTGTTTTTT. It is translated as CASSGTSTGGELFF.